Following are 23 T cell receptor beta chains from one sample sequenced in a study of blood T cell repertoires in COVID-19. The assay was immunoSEQ multiplex PCR, and TCRdb's table has in-frame clones only and misses some. This repertoire shows 250,000 or so clones, 80% to 90% found once; its top ten account for 6.2%. The material sequenced was peripheral blood. The receptors stem from a man aged 60 to 75 with acute or convalescent COVID-19.

The chain joins TRBV9 to TRBJ1-2; no definite D call. Per germline, CDR1 SGDLS and CDR2 YYNGEE. The CDR3 extends over 15 amino acids. V lost 0 bases and J 5 bases, leaving 14 bases between the germline ends. CDR3 region: CASSVASAGKYGYTF. In nucleotides, the CDR3 is TGTGCCAGCAGCGTAGCCTCGGCGGGGAAGTATGGCTACACCTTC.

The chain carries TRBV4-1 and TRBJ2-7, with 7 bases identical to TRBD2. The CDR3 is 15 residues long. After removal of 0 bases from V and 6 bases from J, the junction contained 8 bases not matched to a gene. In germline, CDR1 is MGHRA, CDR2 YSYEKL. The chain's CDR3 is CASSQDRRTSGEQYF. The DNA of the CDR3 is TGCGCCAGCAGCCAAGACCGCCGGACTAGTGGCGAGCAGTACTTC.

The chain employs TRBV5-6 and TRBJ2-1; the D gene is possibly TRBD2 (6 bases). The V gene lost 5 bases and the J gene lost 3 bases, with 18 bases spanning the gap. Germline V lookup: CDR1 SGHDT, CDR2 YYEEEE. This CDR3 is built from 16 residues. CDR3 DNA: TGTGCCAGCAGTATGGGGGGACTGACACTCTACAATGAGCAGTTCTTC. Its translation is CASSMGGLTLYNEQFF.

The genes are TRBV15 and TRBJ2-3; a possible D gene is TRBD2 (6 bases). V was shortened by 0 bases and J by 4 bases, with 20 bases between the two germline ends. The germline gives CDR1 LNHNV, CDR2 YYDKDF (reference sequence). The CDR3 consists of 18 residues. The chain's CDR3 is CATSREGLGGIPPDTQYF. In DNA, the CDR3 is TGTGCCACCAGCAGAGAGGGTTTGGGCGGGATTCCCCCAGATACGCAGTATTTT.

The rearrangement links TRBV6-5 to TRBJ1-3; no clear D. This CDR3 region has 14 residues. Trimming left V 0 bases short and J 1 base short, with 4 bases between. Germline CDR1 reads MNHEY; CDR2 reads SVGAGI. CDR3 residues: CASSYSRSGNTIYF. Here the CDR3 DNA reads TGTGCCAGCAGTTACTCGAGGTCTGGAAACACCATATATTTT.

CDR3 protein: CALAGGYFEQFF. In nucleotides, the CDR3 is TGTGCCCTAGCGGGAGGTTATTTTGAGCAGTTCTTC. This chain uses TRBV30 with TRBJ2-1; 11 positions match TRBD2. Germline V lookup: CDR1 GTSNPN, CDR2 SVGIG (reference sequence). The CDR3 sequence is 12 residues long. With 8 bases clipped from V and 9 bases from J, the junction kept 6 bases outside the gene matches.

The chain couples TRBV9 to TRBJ1-6; a possible D gene is TRBD1 (5 bases). The length of the CDR3 is 15 residues. Between the trimmed V and J ends, which lost 2 bases and 9 bases, there was a span of 15 bases. Germline-derived CDR1 and CDR2 are SGDLS and YYNGEE. CDR3 residues: CASSVRAGDSSPLHF. The CDR3 region has the DNA TGTGCCAGCAGCGTTAGAGCGGGGGATTCTTCACCCCTCCACTTT.

The chain couples TRBV5-1 to TRBJ1-4; unclear D gene. Germline V lookup: CDR1 SGHRS, CDR2 YFSETQ. The V end lost 2 bases, the J end lost 0 bases, and 5 bases lay between the germline ends. CDR3 size: 14 residues. CDR3 coding DNA: TGCGCCAGCAGCTTACAGTCAACTAATGAAAAACTGTTTTTT. This sequence encodes CASSLQSTNEKLFF.

This clone was seen just once. V and J are TRBV2 and TRBJ1-2, with TRBD1 identical over 8 bases. After removal of 2 bases from V and 7 bases from J, the junction contained 6 bases not matched to a gene. CDR3 length equals 14 residues. Germline CDR1 reads SNHLY; CDR2 reads FYNNEI. Here the CDR3 reads CASSEQGASSGYTF. CDR3 in DNA: TGTGCCAGCAGTGAACAGGGGGCGTCTAGTGGCTACACCTTC. Full variable domain (rest looked up from reference TRBV2 and TRBJ1-2): EPEVTQTPSHQVTQMGQEVILRCVPISNHLYFYWYRQILGQKVEFLVSFYNNEISEKSEIFDDQFSVERPDGSNFTLKIRSTKLEDSAMYFCASSEQGASSGYTFGSGTRLTVV.

The rearrangement links TRBV6-4 to TRBJ2-3, with TRBD2 identical over 12 bases. Trimming at V came to 6 bases and at J to 7 bases, leaving 8 bases not matched to a gene. Germline V gene data show CDR1 as MRHNA and CDR2 as SNTAGT. This CDR3 contains 15 residues. CDR3 residues: CASSPTSGSSYTQYF. In DNA, the CDR3 is TGTGCCAGCAGCCCGACTAGCGGGAGTAGCTATACGCAGTATTTT.

This clone showed up just a few times. The DNA for the CDR3 is TGTGCCAGCAGCCAGGGGGCCCCGGGTACCGGGGAGCTGTTTTTT. Amino acids: CASSQGAPGTGELFF. The chain combines TRBV5-4 with TRBJ2-2; the match to TRBD1 covers 8 bases. The germline V gene encodes CDR1 SGHNT and CDR2 YYREEE (reference sequence). The CDR3 sequence is 15 residues long. Unmatched junction bases numbered 7, after V lost 4 bases and J lost 5 bases.

This clone was counted only a few times. The rearrangement links TRBV9 to TRBJ1-5, with TRBD1 as a possible D gene (6 bases). Germline-derived CDR1 and CDR2 are SGDLS and YYNGEE. Trimming took off 2 bases at V and 7 bases at J, with 13 bases between the two ends. The length of the CDR3 is 14 residues. CDR3 nucleotide sequence: TGTGCCAGCAGCGTTTACAGGGATGGCCAGCCCCAGCATTTT. This encodes CASSVYRDGQPQHF.

This clone was detected only once. The rearrangement links TRBV7-9 to TRBJ2-3; perhaps TRBD1 as D (5 bases). From germline, CDR1 is SEHNR and CDR2 FQNEAQ (reference sequence). V was trimmed by 4 bases and J by 1 base, leaving 9 bases between them. This CDR3 has 14 residues. The CDR3 DNA reads TGTGCCAGCAGCTGGGGCCAGGGCACAGATACGCAGTATTTT. Amino acids: CASSWGQGTDTQYF.

This clone was detected once. The same CDR3 also results from other DNA sequences found in this sample. The chain is built from TRBV20-1 and TRBJ2-5, with no clear D. Germline CDR1 and CDR2: DFQATT and SNEGSKA (reference sequence). V was cut by 3 bases and J by 1 base, with 3 bases left in between. The CDR3 totals 11 residues. The CDR3 loop reads CSASGQETQYF. The CDR3 nucleotides read TGCAGTGCTAGCGGCCAAGAGACCCAGTACTTC.

This clone was detected a few times. The rearrangement joins TRBV21-1 to TRBJ2-2; the tabulated D call, TRBD2, remains unverified against the DNA. TRBV21-1 is an annotated pseudogene. The CDR3 is 19 amino acids. CDR3 sequence reads: CASITLETSGGPRAGELFF. The CDR3 nucleotides are TGTGCCAGCATCACCCTTGAGACTAGCGGGGGACCACGGGCTGGGGAGCTGTTTTTT.

The V gene is TRBV19, the J gene TRBJ2-7; possible D gene TRBD2, 6 bases. Germline lookup yields CDR1 LNHDA and CDR2 SQIVND (reference sequence). The CDR3 has 15 residues. V shed 3 bases and J shed 0 bases, with 12 bases lying between them. The CDR3 spells CASSMVSGISYEQYF. In nucleotides, the CDR3 is TGTGCCAGTAGTATGGTTAGCGGAATCTCCTACGAGCAGTACTTC.

The rearrangement uses TRBV29-1 and TRBJ2-7, with 7 bases that match TRBD1. Germline CDR1 reads SQVTM; CDR2 reads ANQGSEA. This CDR3 contains 13 residues. The J segment lost 2 bases and the V segment lost 4 bases, leaving 5 bases of the junction unmatched. DNA for the CDR3: TGCAGCGTTGGCAACAGGGGAGCCTACGAGCAGTACTTC. Its translation: CSVGNRGAYEQYF.

The chain recombines TRBV28 with TRBJ1-2; 7 nucleotides align to TRBD1. From germline, CDR1 is MDHEN and CDR2 SYDVKM. The J segment lost 7 bases and the V segment lost 2 bases, leaving 7 bases of the junction unmatched. The CDR3 sequence is 14 residues long. CDR3: CASSLGTGEGGYTF. The CDR3 nucleotides are TGTGCCAGCAGTTTAGGAACAGGGGAAGGTGGCTACACCTTC.

J is TRBJ1-2 and V is TRBV5-4; 9 nucleotides align to TRBD1. Germline assignment: CDR1 SGHNT and CDR2 YYREEE (reference sequence). CDR3 length: 15 amino acids. V lost 2 bases and J lost 8; bases outside the gene matches: 10. CDR3 in amino acids: CASSLPGTGKGGYTF. The CDR3 nucleotides are TGTGCCAGCAGCTTACCCGGGACAGGGAAGGGGGGCTACACCTTC.

V usage is TRBV4-2 and J usage is TRBJ2-7; a possible D gene is TRBD1 (5 bases). This CDR3 spans 13 amino acids. Between the trimmed V and J ends, which lost 5 bases and 4 bases, there was a span of 12 bases. The V gene's germline CDR1 is LGHNA and CDR2 YNFKEQ. The CDR3 sequence: CASSKDTGYEQYF. As DNA, the CDR3 is TGTGCCAGCAGCAAGGACACAGGTTACGAGCAGTACTTC.

This clone showed up just a few times. This rearrangement joins TRBV7-9 to TRBJ1-2, with TRBD1 matching 9 bases. With 5 bases clipped from V and 8 bases from J, the junction kept 6 bases outside the gene matches. Germline CDR1 reads SEHNR; CDR2 reads FQNEAQ (reference sequence). This CDR3 has 13 residues. The chain's CDR3 is CASSPWTGEGYTF. The CDR3 DNA reads as TGTGCCAGCAGCCCGTGGACAGGGGAAGGCTACACCTTC.

The rearrangement uses TRBV19 and TRBJ1-1, with D unresolved. The germline V gene has CDR1 LNHDA and CDR2 SQIVND (reference sequence). The CDR3 totals 16 residues. The ends were cut back, 5 bases at V and 5 bases at J, with 21 bases in the middle. CDR3 region: CASSSRVLTHFTEAFF. The CDR3 region has the DNA TGTGCCAGTAGTTCCCGGGTCCTCACACACTTTACTGAAGCTTTCTTT.

The gene calls are TRBV27 and TRBJ2-2, with D possibly matching TRBD2 (5 bases). V gave up 6 bases and J gave up 8 bases, with 13 bases separating them. Per germline, CDR1 MNHEY and CDR2 SMNVEV (reference sequence). The CDR3 is 13 residues long. In nucleotides, the CDR3 is TGTGCCAGCAGACAGTCGGGGTGGGGGGAGCTGTTTTTT. This translates into CASRQSGWGELFF.